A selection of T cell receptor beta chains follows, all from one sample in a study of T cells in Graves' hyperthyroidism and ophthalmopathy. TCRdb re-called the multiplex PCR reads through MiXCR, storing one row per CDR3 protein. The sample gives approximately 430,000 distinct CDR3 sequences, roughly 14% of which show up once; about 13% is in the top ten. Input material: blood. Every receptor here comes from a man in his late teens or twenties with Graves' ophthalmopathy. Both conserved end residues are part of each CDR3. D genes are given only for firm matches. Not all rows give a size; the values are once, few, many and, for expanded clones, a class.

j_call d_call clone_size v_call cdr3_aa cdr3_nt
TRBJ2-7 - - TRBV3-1 CASSQFSGYEQYF TGTGCCAGCAGCCAATTTAGCGGATACGAGCAGTACTTC
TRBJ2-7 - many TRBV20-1 CSARDPGRGSYEQYF TGCAGTGCTAGAGACCCCGGACGGGGATCCTACGAGCAGTACTTC
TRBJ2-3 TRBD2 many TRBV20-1 CSARQLGRLAGGTDTQYF TGCAGTGCTAGACAGCTGGGGAGGCTAGCGGGGGGAACAGATACGCAGTATTTT
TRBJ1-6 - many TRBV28 CASSLSPGTSPLHF TGTGCCAGCAGTTTAAGCCCAGGGACCTCACCCCTCCACTTT
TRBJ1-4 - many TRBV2 CASSLQEDEKLFF TGTGCCAGCAGTCTCCAGGAGGATGAAAAACTGTTTTTT
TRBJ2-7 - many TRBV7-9 CASSLGTLSSYEQYF TGTGCCAGCAGCTTAGGGACGCTTAGCTCCTACGAGCAGTACTTC
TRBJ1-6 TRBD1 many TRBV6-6 CASSYLQGNSPLHF TGTGCCAGCAGTTACTTACAGGGGAATTCACCCCTCCACTTT
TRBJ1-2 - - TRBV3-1 CASSQVSGGAGSAGYTF TGTGCCAGCAGCCAAGTTTCTGGAGGGGCCGGGTCCGCTGGCTACACCTTC
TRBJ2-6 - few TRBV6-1 CASSEAHFRCSGANVLTF TGTGCCAGCAGTGAAGCGCATTTCCGATGCTCTGGGGCCAACGTCCTGACTTTC
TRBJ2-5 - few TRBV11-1 CASSLNSGSQETQYF TGTGCCAGCAGCCTCAATTCTGGGAGTCAAGAGACCCAGTACTTC
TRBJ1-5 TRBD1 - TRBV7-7 CASSYPRTGEKQGVSNQPQHF TGTGCTAGCAGCTACCCTCGGACAGGGGAGAAGCAGGGGGTGAGCAATCAGCCCCAGCATTTT
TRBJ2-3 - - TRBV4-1 CASSPRVRGSSSTDTQYF TGCGCCAGCAGCCCCCGGGTAAGAGGCAGCAGTAGCACAGATACGCAGTATTTT
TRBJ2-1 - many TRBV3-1 CASSRRTGGHEQFF TGTGCCAGCAGCCGTCGTACGGGGGGCCATGAGCAGTTCTTC
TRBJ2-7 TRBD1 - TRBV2 CASTGTGGDYEQYF TGTGCCAGCACGGGGACAGGGGGCGACTACGAGCAGTACTTC
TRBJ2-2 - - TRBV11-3 CASSTFTDYTGELFF TGTGCCAGCAGCACCTTCACAGACTACACCGGGGAGCTGTTTTTT
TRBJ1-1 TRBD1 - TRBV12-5 CASDNRDRVTEAFF TGTGCTAGTGATAACCGGGACAGGGTCACTGAAGCTTTCTTT
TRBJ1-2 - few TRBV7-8 CASSQERQAENYGYTF TGCGCCAGCAGCCAAGAGAGGCAGGCCGAAAACTATGGCTACACCTTC
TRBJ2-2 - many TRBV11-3 CASSQRSGELFF TGTGCCAGCAGCCAGCGTTCCGGGGAGCTGTTTTTT
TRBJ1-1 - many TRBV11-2 CASSAGQNTEAFF TGTGCCAGCAGCGCGGGACAGAACACTGAAGCTTTCTTT
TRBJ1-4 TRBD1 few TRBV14 CASRLDRGNEKLFF TGTGCCAGCAGGCTGGACAGGGGAAATGAAAAACTGTTTTTT
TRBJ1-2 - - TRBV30 CAWSQRVISGYGYTF TGTGCCTGGAGTCAGAGAGTAATAAGTGGGTATGGCTACACCTTC
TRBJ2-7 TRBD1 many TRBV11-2 CASSSWDRGGEQYF TGTGCCAGCAGCTCTTGGGACAGGGGTGGCGAGCAGTACTTC
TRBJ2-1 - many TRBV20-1 CSATLAVEQFF TGCAGTGCTACCTTAGCGGTAGAGCAGTTCTTC
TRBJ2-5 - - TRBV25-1 CASRRDGQETQYF TGTGCCAGCAGGCGGGACGGACAAGAGACCCAGTACTTC
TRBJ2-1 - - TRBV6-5 CASSYVLMNNGQFF TGTGCCAGCAGTTACGTACTAATGAACAATGGGCAGTTCTTC
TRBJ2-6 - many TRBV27 CASTPQSRASGANVLTF TGTGCCAGCACTCCACAGTCCAGGGCATCTGGGGCCAACGTCCTGACTTTC
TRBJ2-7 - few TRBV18 CASSPGVGFPRGDEQYF TGTGCCAGCTCACCAGGGGTCGGTTTCCCCAGGGGGGACGAGCAGTACTTC
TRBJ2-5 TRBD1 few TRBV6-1 CASSGLGQGGTEETQYF TGTGCCAGCAGTGGATTGGGACAGGGAGGGACGGAAGAGACCCAGTACTTC
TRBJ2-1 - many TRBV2 CASSEATTYNEQFF TGTGCCAGCAGTGAAGCGACAACATACAATGAGCAGTTCTTC
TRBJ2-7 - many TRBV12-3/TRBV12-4 CASTLSPLLYEQYF TGTGCCAGCACCCTCTCCCCCCTCCTATACGAGCAGTACTTC
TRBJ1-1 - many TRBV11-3 CASSLGGARRNTEAFF TGTGCCAGCAGCTTAGGAGGAGCGCGAAGGAACACTGAAGCTTTCTTT
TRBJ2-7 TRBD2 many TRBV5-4 CASSGTTLPGEQYF TGTGCCAGCAGTGGGACTACCCTACCGGGGGAGCAGTACTTC
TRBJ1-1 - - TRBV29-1 CSARNRVGTEAFF TGCAGCGCCCGAAACAGGGTTGGTACTGAAGCTTTCTTT
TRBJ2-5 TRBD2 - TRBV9 CASSVATSGRETQYF TGTGCCAGCAGCGTAGCTACTAGCGGGAGAGAGACCCAGTACTTC
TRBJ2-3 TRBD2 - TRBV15 CATSREGAGAFLRGTDTQYF TGTGCCACCAGCAGAGAAGGAGCGGGAGCTTTTCTACGGGGGACAGATACGCAGTATTTT
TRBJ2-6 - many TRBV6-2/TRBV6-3 CASSDKATGANVLTF TGTGCCAGCAGCGACAAGGCCACTGGGGCCAACGTCCTGACTTTC
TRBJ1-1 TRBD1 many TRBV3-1 CASSQGGQGRTEAFF TGTGCCAGCAGCCAAGGGGGACAGGGGAGGACTGAAGCTTTCTTT
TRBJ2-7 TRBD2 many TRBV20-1 CSAYRASGGADHEQYF TGCAGTGCTTATCGGGCTAGCGGGGGTGCAGACCACGAGCAGTACTTC
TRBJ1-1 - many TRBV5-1 CASSLAVHMNTEAFF TGCGCCAGCAGCTTGGCCGTACACATGAACACTGAAGCTTTCTTT
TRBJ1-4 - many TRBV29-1 CSVVPGVSEKLFF TGCAGCGTTGTGCCAGGGGTGAGTGAAAAACTGTTTTTT
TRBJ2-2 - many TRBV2 CASSALWESTGELFF TGTGCCAGCAGTGCTCTATGGGAGAGCACCGGGGAGCTGTTTTTT
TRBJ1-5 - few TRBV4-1 CASSLLGTHQPQHF TGCGCCAGCAGTCTTCTCGGGACACACCAGCCCCAGCATTTT
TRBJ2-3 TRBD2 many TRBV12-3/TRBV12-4 CASKLLAGGPYSTDTQYF TGTGCCAGCAAGCTACTAGCGGGGGGCCCGTATAGCACAGATACGCAGTATTTT
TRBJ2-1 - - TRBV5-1 CASSPAGGGAYNEQFF TGCGCCAGCAGCCCTGCCGGAGGGGGCGCCTACAATGAGCAGTTCTTC
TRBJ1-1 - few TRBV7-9 CASSFGPGQNTEAFF TGTGCCAGCAGCTTTGGGCCCGGTCAGAACACTGAAGCTTTCTTT